The clone carrying this TCR beta chain appeared many times. As yet, its antigen is unknown. This entry is derived from a study of T cells after posttransplantation cyclophosphamide. Study results and limitations: Later blood repertoires were often dominated by clones from the donor CD8+ memory compartment.

The J segment lost 2 bases and the V segment lost 4 bases, leaving 5 bases of the junction unmatched. CDR1 is KGHSH and CDR2 is LQKENI in the germline V gene. The CDR3 is 15 amino acids. Sequencing used immunoSEQ multiplex PCR; TCRdb keeps in-frame clones, though not all of them. In total the sample includes some 23,000 clones, none of them seen once. Sequencing input: PBMCs. The rearrangement uses TRBV18 and TRBJ2-1, with 7 bases identical to TRBD2. This sequence originates from a woman in her forties or fifties in good health, CMV-negative, and a related stem cell transplant donor. CDR3 in DNA: TGTGCCAGCTCACTGGGACTATCGACCTACAATGAGCAGTTCTTC. It specifies CASSLGLSTYNEQFF.